The entry that follows covers one TCR beta chain sequence. The antigen remains unidentified. These data are taken from a study of T cell responses to AZD1222 COVID-19 vaccine. Study-wide background: Whether given at about 4 or about 12 weeks, second doses were pooled.

The CDR3 spans 14 residues. The germline V gene has CDR1 MNHNY and CDR2 SVGAGI (reference sequence). The V gene lost 7 bases and the J gene lost 2 bases, with 9 bases spanning the gap. Some clones are missing from TCRdb's copy, which holds only in-frame ones; the method was immunoSEQ multiplex PCR. The sample lists 84,000 or so clones; approximately 89% were seen once. Study observations and caveats: At baseline, seropositivity was found in only a handful of AZD1222 recipients. Among vaccine-associated CD4 TCRs, coverage spanned spike, with dominance at 160-218 and 743-854.

This chain links TRBV6-6 with TRBJ1-6; D is uncertain. This TCR was sampled from an adult in good health. Here the sequenced sample was peripheral blood, taken on day 0 of AZD1222 vaccination. In DNA, the CDR3 is TGTGCCAGCACCTCGGTACCCTATAATTCACCCCTCCACTTT. Protein: CASTSVPYNSPLHF.